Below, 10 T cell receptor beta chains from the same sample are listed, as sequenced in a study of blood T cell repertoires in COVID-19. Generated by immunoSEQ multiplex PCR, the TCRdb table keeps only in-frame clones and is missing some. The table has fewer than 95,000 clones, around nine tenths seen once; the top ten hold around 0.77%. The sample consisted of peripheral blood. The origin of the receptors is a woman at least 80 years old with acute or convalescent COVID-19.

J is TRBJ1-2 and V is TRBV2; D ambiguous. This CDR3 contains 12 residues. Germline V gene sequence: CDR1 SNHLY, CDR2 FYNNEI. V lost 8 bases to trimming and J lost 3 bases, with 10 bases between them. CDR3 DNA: TGTGCCAGCCGAGTACGGGACTATGGCTACACCTTC. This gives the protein CASRVRDYGYTF.

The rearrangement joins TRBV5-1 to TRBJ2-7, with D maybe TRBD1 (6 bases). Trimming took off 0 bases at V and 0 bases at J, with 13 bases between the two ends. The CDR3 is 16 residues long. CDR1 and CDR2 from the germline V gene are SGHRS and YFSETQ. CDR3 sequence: CASSLDGQSSSYEQYF. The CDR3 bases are TGCGCCAGCAGCTTGGATGGACAGTCAAGCTCCTACGAGCAGTACTTC.

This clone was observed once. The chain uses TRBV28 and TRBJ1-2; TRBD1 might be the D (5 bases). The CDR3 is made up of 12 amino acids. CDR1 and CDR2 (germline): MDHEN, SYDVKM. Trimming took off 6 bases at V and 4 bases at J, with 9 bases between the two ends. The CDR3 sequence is CASRRGSYGYTF. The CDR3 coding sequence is TGTGCCAGCAGGCGGGGCAGCTATGGCTACACCTTC.

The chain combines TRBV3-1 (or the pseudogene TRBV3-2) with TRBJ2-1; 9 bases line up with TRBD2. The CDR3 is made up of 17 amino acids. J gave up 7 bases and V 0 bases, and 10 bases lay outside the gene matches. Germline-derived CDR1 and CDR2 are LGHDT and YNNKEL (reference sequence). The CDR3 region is CASSQDLASGTLNEQFF. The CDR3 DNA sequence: TGTGCCAGCAGCCAAGATTTGGCTAGCGGGACTCTGAATGAGCAGTTCTTC.

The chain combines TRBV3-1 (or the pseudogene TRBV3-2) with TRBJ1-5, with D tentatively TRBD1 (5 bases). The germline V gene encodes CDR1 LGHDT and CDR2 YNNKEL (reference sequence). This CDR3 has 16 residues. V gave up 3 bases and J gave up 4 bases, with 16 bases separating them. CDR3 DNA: TGTGCCAGCAGCCAGGGGCCTCCCTTAACAAATCAGCCCCAGCATTTT. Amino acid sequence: CASSQGPPLTNQPQHF.

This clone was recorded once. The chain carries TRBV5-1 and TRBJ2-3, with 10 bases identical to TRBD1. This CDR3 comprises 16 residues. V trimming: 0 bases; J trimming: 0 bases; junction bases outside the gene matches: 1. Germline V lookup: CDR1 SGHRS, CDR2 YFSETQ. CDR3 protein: CASSLEGQGSTDTQYF. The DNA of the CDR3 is TGCGCCAGCAGCTTGGAGGGACAGGGGAGCACAGATACGCAGTATTTT.

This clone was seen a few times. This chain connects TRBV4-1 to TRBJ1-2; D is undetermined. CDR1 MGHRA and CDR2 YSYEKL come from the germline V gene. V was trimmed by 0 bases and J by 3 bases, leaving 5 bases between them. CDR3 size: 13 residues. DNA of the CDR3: TGCGCCAGCAGCCAAGACGGGTACTATGGCTACACCTTC. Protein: CASSQDGYYGYTF.

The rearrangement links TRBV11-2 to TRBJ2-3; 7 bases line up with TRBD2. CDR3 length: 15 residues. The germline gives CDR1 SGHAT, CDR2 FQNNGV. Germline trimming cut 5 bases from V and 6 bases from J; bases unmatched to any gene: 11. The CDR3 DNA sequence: TGTGCCAGCAGCCGTGAGCGGGCGGGAGCGGATACGCAGTATTTT. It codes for CASSRERAGADTQYF. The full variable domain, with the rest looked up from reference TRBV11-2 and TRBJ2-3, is EAGVAQSPRYKIIEKRQSVAFWCNPISGHATLYWYQQILGQGPKLLIQFQNNGVVDDSQLPKDRFSAERLKGVDSTLKIQPAKLEDSAVYLCASSRERAGADTQYFGPGTRLTVL.

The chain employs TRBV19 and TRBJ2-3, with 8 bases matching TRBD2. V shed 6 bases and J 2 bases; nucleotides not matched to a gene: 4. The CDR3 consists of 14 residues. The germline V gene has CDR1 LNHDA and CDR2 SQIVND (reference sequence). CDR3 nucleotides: TGTGCCAGTAGAACTAGCGGATACACAGATACGCAGTATTTT. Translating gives CASRTSGYTDTQYF. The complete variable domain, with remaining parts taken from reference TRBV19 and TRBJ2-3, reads DGGITQSPKYLFRKEGQNVTLSCEQNLNHDAMYWYRQDPGQGLRLIYYSQIVNDFQKGDIAEGYSVSREKKESFPLTVTSAQKNPTAFYLCASRTSGYTDTQYFGPGTRLTVL.

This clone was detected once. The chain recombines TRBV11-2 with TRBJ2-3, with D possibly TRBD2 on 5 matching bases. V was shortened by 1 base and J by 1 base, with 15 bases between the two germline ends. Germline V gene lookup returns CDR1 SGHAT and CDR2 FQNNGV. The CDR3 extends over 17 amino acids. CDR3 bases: TGTGCCAGCAGCTTAGCGGTCGGTCTGAGGGGCACAGATACGCAGTATTTT. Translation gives CASSLAVGLRGTDTQYF.